The text below deals with one T cell receptor (beta chain). Compared with germline, one end of the junction differs, possibly owing to a read error. In germline, CDR1 is MNHNS, CDR2 SASEGT. The CDR3 covers 14 residues. These data belong to a study of blood T cell repertoires in COVID-19. The data were produced by immunoSEQ multiplex PCR, yet TCRdb's version contains in-frame clones alone and is incomplete. The sample records some 200,000 clones, roughly 84% being singletons. Seattle patients were enrolled during active infection and followed longitudinally. V is TRBV6-1 and J is TRBJ2-7, with D possibly matching TRBD2 (5 bases). The receptor's source is a man aged 50-60 years with COVID-19, enrolled during active disease. The sequenced sample was peripheral blood. The CDR3 reads CASSQATQRGEQYF. DNA of the CDR3: TGTGCCAGCAGTCAAGCGACCCAACGGGGCGAGCAGTACTTC.